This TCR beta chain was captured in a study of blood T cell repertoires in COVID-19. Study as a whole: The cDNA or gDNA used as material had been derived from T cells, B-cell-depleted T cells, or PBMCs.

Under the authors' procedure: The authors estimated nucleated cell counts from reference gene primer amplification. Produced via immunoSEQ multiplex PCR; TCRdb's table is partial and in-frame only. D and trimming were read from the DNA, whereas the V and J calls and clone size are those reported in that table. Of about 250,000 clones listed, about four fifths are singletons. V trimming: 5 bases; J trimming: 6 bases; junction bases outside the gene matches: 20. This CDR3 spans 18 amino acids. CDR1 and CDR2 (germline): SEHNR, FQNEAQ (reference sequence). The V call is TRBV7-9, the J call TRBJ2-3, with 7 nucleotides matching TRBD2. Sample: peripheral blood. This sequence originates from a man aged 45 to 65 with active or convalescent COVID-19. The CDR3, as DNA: TGTGCCAGCAGCATGCCCTCGACTAGCCGGGGGGATGTCGATACGCAGTATTTT. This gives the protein CASSMPSTSRGDVDTQYF.